These 5 T cell receptor beta chains share one sample of origin, sequenced in a study of shared clonotypes between healthy human individuals. Selected positively for CCR7 and CD45RO-negative, naive CD8 cells excluded terminally differentiated effector memory CD45RA+ cells. The table came from immunoSEQ multiplex PCR; TCRdb's copy has only in-frame clones and leaves some out. Seen here are around 2.1 million clones, 85% to 95% observed once, and the top ten hold 1.5% to 2%. Source material: naive CD8+ T cells from PBMCs. Receptors were obtained from a man aged 18 to 29 in good health. Some clones in this sample may be carry-over from other donors' samples.

The chain has TRBV7-9 and TRBJ2-7; 8 positions agree with TRBD1. Trimming removed 5 bases from V and 4 bases from J; junction bases left unmatched: 7. The length of the CDR3 is 14 residues. The germline V gene encodes CDR1 SEHNR and CDR2 FQNEAQ (reference sequence). Here the CDR3 DNA reads TGTGCCAGCAGCGCCAAGGACAGGGAGTACGAGCAGTACTTC. Amino acids: CASSAKDREYEQYF.

The gene calls are TRBV2 and TRBJ1-2; the D gene is possibly TRBD1 (6 bases). V gave up 6 bases and J gave up 3 bases, with 14 bases separating them. This CDR3 has 14 amino acids. Germline V gene data show CDR1 as SNHLY and CDR2 as FYNNEI. CDR3 amino acids: CASRISSGDYGYTF. CDR3 sequence (DNA): TGTGCCAGCAGGATATCGTCAGGGGACTATGGCTACACCTTC.

This clone was seen only once. At the DNA level, this CDR3 is encoded by other sequences in the same sample as well. V usage is TRBV28 and J usage is TRBJ2-2, with D uncertain. V was pared by 5 bases and J by 3 bases, with 4 bases between. CDR3 length: 12 residues. CDR1 MDHEN and CDR2 SYDVKM come from the germline V gene. CDR3 in amino acids: CASSLDTGELFF. CDR3 nucleotide sequence: TGTGCCAGCAGTCTCGACACCGGGGAGCTGTTTTTT.

Remarks on this clone: This sample also contains other DNA sequences that code for the same CDR3. J is TRBJ2-7 and V is TRBV15, with 11 nucleotides matching TRBD1. This CDR3 has 14 residues. With 5 bases clipped from V and 3 bases from J, the junction kept 3 bases outside the gene matches. Germline CDR1 LNHNV, CDR2 YYDKDF (reference sequence). The CDR3 protein is CATSRDRGFYEQYF. DNA of the CDR3: TGTGCCACCAGCCGGGACAGGGGGTTCTACGAGCAGTACTTC.

The rearrangement uses TRBV9 and TRBJ1-4; D may be TRBD1 (6 bases). The CDR3 has 15 amino acids. Trimming pared 4 bases from V and 2 bases from J, leaving 12 bases between. In germline, CDR1 is SGDLS, CDR2 YYNGEE. The CDR3 bases are TGTGCCAGCAGCCTATCGGGGGCCACTAATGAAAAACTGTTTTTT. This gives the protein CASSLSGATNEKLFF.